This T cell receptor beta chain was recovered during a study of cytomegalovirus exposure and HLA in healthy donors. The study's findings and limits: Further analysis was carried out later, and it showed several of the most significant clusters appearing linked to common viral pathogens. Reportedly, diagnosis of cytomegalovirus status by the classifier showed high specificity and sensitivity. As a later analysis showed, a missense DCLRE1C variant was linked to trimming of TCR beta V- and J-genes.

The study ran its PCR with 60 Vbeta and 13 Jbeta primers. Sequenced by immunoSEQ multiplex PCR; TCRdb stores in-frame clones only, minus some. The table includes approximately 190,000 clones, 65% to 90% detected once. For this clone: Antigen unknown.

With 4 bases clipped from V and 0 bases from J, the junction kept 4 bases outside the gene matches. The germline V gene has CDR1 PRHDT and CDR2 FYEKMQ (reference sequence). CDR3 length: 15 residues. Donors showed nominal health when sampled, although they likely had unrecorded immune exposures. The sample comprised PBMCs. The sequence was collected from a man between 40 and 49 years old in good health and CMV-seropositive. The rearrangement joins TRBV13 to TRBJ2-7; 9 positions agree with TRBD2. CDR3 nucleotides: TGTGCCAGCAGCTCGTCTAGCGGGGCCTCCTACGAGCAGTACTTC. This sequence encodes CASSSSSGASYEQYF.